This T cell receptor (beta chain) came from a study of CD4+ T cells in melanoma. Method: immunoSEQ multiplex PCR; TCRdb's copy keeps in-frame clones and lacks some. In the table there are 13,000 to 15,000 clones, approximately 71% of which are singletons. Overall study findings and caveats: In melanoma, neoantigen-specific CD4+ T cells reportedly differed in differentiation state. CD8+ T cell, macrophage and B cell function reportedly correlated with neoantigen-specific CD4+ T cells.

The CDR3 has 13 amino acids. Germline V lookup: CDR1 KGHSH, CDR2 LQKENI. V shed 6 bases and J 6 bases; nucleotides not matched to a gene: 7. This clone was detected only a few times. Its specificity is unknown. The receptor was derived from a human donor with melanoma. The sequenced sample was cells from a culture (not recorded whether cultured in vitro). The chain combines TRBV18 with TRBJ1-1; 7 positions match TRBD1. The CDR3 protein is CASSSDRPPEAFF. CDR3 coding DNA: TGTGCCAGCTCTTCGGACAGGCCCCCTGAAGCTTTCTTT.